This T cell receptor (beta chain) was found in a study of early T cells in non-severe SARS-CoV-2 infection. Study-level background: Unsorted whole blood bulk RNA was sequenced, with unpaired chains. Study-wide findings and caveats: Matches to VDJdb favored anti-spike CD8 responses and missed private and CD4 specificities.

Concerning this clonotype itself: Its antigen is not known. A much bigger clone sits one base away, suggesting this may be a read error.

TCRdb fed the 5' RACE reads into MiXCR, producing one record per CDR3 protein. Of 90,000 to 120,000 distinct CDR3 sequences listed, approximately 10% are singletons. CDR1 is MNHEY and CDR2 is SMNVEV in the germline V gene (reference sequence). V gave up 7 bases and J gave up 0 bases, with 13 bases separating them. The CDR3 has 15 amino acids. The sequence was collected from an adult who was a healthcare worker with PCR-confirmed SARS-CoV-2 infection or an uninfected control (not recorded which). Sequenced input: whole blood. This sequence joins TRBV27 and TRBJ2-1; TRBD1 is a possible D gene (5 bases). For the CDR3, the DNA is TGTGCCAGCAACAGGATACCTAACTCCTACAATGAGCAGTTCTTC. This encodes CASNRIPNSYNEQFF.